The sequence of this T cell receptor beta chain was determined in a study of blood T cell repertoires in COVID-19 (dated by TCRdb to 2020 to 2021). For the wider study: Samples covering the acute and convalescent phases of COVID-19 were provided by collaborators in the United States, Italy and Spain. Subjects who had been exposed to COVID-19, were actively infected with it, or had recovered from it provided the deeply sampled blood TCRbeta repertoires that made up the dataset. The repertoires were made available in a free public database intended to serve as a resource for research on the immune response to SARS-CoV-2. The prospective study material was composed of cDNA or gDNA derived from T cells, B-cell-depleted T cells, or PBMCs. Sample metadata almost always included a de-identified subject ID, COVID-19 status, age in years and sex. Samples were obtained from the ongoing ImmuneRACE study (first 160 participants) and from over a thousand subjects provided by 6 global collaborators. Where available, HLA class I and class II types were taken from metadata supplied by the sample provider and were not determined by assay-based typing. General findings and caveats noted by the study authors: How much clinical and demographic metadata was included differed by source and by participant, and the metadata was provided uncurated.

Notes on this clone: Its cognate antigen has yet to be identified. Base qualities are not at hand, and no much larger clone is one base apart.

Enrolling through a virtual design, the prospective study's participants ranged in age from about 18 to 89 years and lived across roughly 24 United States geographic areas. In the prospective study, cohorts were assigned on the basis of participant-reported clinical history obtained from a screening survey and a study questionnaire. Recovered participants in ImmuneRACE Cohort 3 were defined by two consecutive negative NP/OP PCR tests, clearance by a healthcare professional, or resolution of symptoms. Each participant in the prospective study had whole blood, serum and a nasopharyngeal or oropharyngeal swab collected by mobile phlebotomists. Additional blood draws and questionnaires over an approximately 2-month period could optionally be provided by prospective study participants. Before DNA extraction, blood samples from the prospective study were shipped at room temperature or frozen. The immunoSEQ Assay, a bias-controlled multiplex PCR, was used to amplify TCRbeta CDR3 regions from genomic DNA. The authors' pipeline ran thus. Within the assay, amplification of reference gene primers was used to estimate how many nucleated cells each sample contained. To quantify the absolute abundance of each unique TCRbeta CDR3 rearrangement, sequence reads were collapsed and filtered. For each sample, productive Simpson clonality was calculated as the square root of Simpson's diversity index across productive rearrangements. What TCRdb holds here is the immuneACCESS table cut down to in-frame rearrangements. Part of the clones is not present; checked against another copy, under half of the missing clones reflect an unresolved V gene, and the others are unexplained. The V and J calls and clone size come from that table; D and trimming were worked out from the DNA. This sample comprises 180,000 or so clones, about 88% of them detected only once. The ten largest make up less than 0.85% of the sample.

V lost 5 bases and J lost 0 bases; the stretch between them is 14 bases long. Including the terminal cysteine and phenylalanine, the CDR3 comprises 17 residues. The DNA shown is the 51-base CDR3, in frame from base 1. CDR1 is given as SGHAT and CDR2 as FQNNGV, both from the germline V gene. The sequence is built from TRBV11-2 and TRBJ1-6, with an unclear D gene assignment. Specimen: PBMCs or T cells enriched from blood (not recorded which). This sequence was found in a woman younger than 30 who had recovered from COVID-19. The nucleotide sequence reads TGTGCCAGCAGCGCGGGCTTACGAAGCTCCTATAATTCACCCCTCCACTTT. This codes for CASSAGLRSSYNSPLHF.